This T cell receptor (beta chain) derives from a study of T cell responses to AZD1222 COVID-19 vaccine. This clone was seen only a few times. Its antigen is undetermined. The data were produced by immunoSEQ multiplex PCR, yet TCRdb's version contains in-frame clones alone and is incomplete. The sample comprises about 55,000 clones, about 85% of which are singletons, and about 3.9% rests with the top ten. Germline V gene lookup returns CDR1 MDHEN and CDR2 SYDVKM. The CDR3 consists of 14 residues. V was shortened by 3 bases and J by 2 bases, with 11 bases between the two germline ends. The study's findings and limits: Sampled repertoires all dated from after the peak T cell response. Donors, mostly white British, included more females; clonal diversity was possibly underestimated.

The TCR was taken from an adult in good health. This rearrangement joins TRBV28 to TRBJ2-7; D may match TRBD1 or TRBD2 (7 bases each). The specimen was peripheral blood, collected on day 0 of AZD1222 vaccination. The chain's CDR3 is CASSFQGGAYEQYF. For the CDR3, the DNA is TGTGCCAGCAGTTTTCAGGGGGGGGCCTACGAGCAGTACTTC. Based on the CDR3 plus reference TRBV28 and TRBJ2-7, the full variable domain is DVKVTQSSRYLVKRTGEKVFLECVQDMDHENMFWYRQDPGLGLRLIYFSYDVKMKEKGDIPEGYSVSREKKERFSLILESASTNQTSMYLCASSFQGGAYEQYFGPGTRLTVT.